Listed below are T cell receptor beta chains from one sample, sequenced in a study of OX40 agonist ivuxolimab in advanced cancers. The table came from immunoSEQ multiplex PCR; TCRdb's copy has only in-frame clones and leaves some out. The sample carries about 100,000 clones, approximately 90% recorded once. Sequenced here: CD4+ or CD8+ T cells sorted from blood, sampled in a trial of the OX40 agonist ivuxolimab. Every receptor here comes from an adult with an advanced solid tumor such as melanoma, head and neck, liver or kidney cancer. Each CDR3 is given with its conserved first and last residue. Each record gives: D gene, V gene, J gene, clone size, CDR3 protein, CDR3 DNA. A D gene is named only where the DNA matches it firmly. Clone sizes are given selectively: once, few, many, or a class where the clone is expanded.

D: TRBD1; V: TRBV28; J: TRBJ2-7; size: -; CDR3: CASSLSGTGGREQYF; DNA: TGTGCCAGCAGCTTATCCGGGACAGGGGGGCGCGAGCAGTACTTC
D: -; V: TRBV19; J: TRBJ1-2; size: few; CDR3: CASSIGGDGYTF; DNA: TGTGCCAGTAGTATCGGAGGGGATGGCTACACCTTC
D: -; V: TRBV28; J: TRBJ1-3; size: -; CDR3: CAWGGSGNTIYF; DNA: TGTGCCTGGGGTGGCTCTGGAAACACCATATATTTT
D: -; V: TRBV5-1; J: TRBJ2-1; size: -; CDR3: CASSFSQSSYNEQFF; DNA: TGCGCCAGCAGCTTTTCCCAAAGCTCCTACAATGAGCAGTTCTTC
D: -; V: TRBV7-2; J: TRBJ1-3; size: -; CDR3: CASSWGSGDTIYF; DNA: TGTGCCAGCAGCTGGGGGTCTGGCGACACCATATATTTT
D: -; V: TRBV28; J: TRBJ2-3; size: -; CDR3: CASSPPGTDTQYF; DNA: TGTGCCAGCAGTCCGCCGGGCACAGATACGCAGTATTTT
D: TRBD2; V: TRBV6-5; J: TRBJ2-3; size: -; CDR3: CASSPGGTDTQYF; DNA: TGTGCCAGCAGTCCCGGGGGGACAGATACGCAGTATTTT
D: -; V: TRBV25-1; J: TRBJ2-4; size: once; CDR3: CASNEGARNYF; DNA: TGTGCCAGCAACGAAGGCGCGCGAAACTACTTC
D: -; V: TRBV11-3; J: TRBJ2-4; size: -; CDR3: CASSLDPRKNIQYF; DNA: TGTGCCAGCAGCTTAGATCCCAGAAAAAACATTCAGTACTTC
D: TRBD2; V: TRBV5-6; J: TRBJ2-3; size: -; CDR3: CASSTAAGLTDTQYF; DNA: TGTGCCAGCAGCACGGCAGCGGGACTCACAGATACGCAGTATTTT
D: -; V: TRBV27; J: TRBJ2-2; size: -; CDR3: CASRPSDSTGELFF; DNA: TGTGCCAGCAGACCGTCGGACAGTACCGGGGAGCTGTTTTTT
D: TRBD2; V: TRBV18; J: TRBJ2-3; size: -; CDR3: CASSPASGSKDTQYF; DNA: TGTGCCAGCTCACCAGCTAGCGGGAGCAAAGATACGCAGTATTTT
D: TRBD1; V: TRBV5-5; J: TRBJ1-1; size: -; CDR3: CASRDFKLLIGGRGTEAFF; DNA: TGTGCCAGCAGAGATTTCAAACTACTAATAGGGGGCCGCGGCACTGAAGCTTTCTTT
D: TRBD2; V: TRBV5-6; J: TRBJ2-5; size: -; CDR3: CASSRGLAAISWETQYF; DNA: TGTGCCAGCAGCCGGGGACTAGCGGCCATTTCTTGGGAGACCCAGTACTTC
D: TRBD2; V: TRBV9; J: TRBJ2-3; size: -; CDR3: CASSVGTSGTSTDTQYF; DNA: TGTGCCAGCAGCGTAGGTACTAGCGGGACCAGCACAGATACGCAGTATTTT
D: -; V: TRBV11-1; J: TRBJ2-1; size: -; CDR3: CASSLAPASRNEQFF; DNA: TGTGCCAGCAGCTTAGCGCCGGCTAGTAGGAATGAGCAGTTCTTC
D: -; V: TRBV5-6; J: TRBJ2-7; size: -; CDR3: CASSLGRSEQYF; DNA: TGTGCCAGCAGCTTGGGCCGTTCCGAGCAGTACTTC
D: TRBD2; V: TRBV11-2; J: TRBJ2-1; size: -; CDR3: CASTFIRGRAENEQFF; DNA: TGTGCCAGCACTTTCATCCGCGGGAGGGCCGAAAATGAGCAGTTCTTC
D: TRBD1; V: TRBV19; J: TRBJ2-1; size: -; CDR3: CASSSSGTGFSGGQFF; DNA: TGTGCCAGTAGTTCATCCGGGACAGGGTTTTCGGGAGGGCAGTTCTTC
D: TRBD2; V: TRBV5-6; J: TRBJ2-1; size: -; CDR3: CASSLVGLVPFF; DNA: TGTGCCAGCAGCTTGGTTGGACTAGTTCCGTTCTTC
D: TRBD2; V: TRBV28; J: TRBJ2-5; size: -; CDR3: CASSFPVGTSGRYQETQYF; DNA: TGTGCCAGCAGTTTTCCGGTCGGGACTAGCGGGAGGTACCAAGAGACCCAGTACTTC
D: -; V: TRBV7-2; J: TRBJ1-1; size: -; CDR3: CASSSSGPGLAFF; DNA: TGTGCCAGCAGCTCATCTGGGCCAGGCCTAGCTTTCTTT
D: -; V: TRBV6-6; J: TRBJ1-2; size: -; CDR3: CASSLGENYGYTF; DNA: TGTGCCAGCAGCCTGGGAGAGAACTATGGCTACACCTTC
D: -; V: TRBV7-2; J: TRBJ2-7; size: -; CDR3: CASSLSLRYEQYF; DNA: TGTGCCAGCAGCTTATCCCTCAGGTACGAGCAGTACTTC
D: TRBD1; V: TRBV4-2; J: TRBJ2-3; size: -; CDR3: CASSQGDRVITDTQYF; DNA: TGTGCCAGCAGCCAAGGAGACAGGGTTATCACAGATACGCAGTATTTT
D: -; V: TRBV29-1; J: TRBJ2-2; size: -; CDR3: CSASWGLGTGELFF; DNA: TGCAGCGCTAGTTGGGGGCTCGGGACCGGGGAGCTGTTTTTT
D: -; V: TRBV4-3; J: TRBJ2-7; size: -; CDR3: CASSQSNPRDVYEQYF; DNA: TGCGCCAGCAGCCAATCCAACCCCCGGGACGTCTACGAGCAGTACTTC
D: -; V: TRBV30; J: TRBJ2-5; size: -; CDR3: CAWTSGFQETQYF; DNA: TGTGCCTGGACCAGCGGGTTTCAAGAGACCCAGTACTTC
D: -; V: TRBV4-3; J: TRBJ2-5; size: -; CDR3: CASSLKAGEETQYF; DNA: TGCGCCAGCAGCCTAAAGGCCGGAGAAGAGACCCAGTACTTC
D: TRBD1; V: TRBV7-2; J: TRBJ2-2; size: -; CDR3: CASSSGQGNTGELFF; DNA: TGTGCCAGCAGCTCGGGACAGGGGAACACCGGGGAGCTGTTTTTT
D: -; V: TRBV5-6; J: TRBJ1-2; size: -; CDR3: CASSLITQRIHLYGYTF; DNA: TGTGCCAGCAGCTTGATAACCCAACGAATACATCTCTATGGCTACACCTTC
D: -; V: TRBV12-5; J: TRBJ2-7; size: -; CDR3: CASGLRLSGSYEQYF; DNA: TGTGCTAGTGGTTTACGGCTCAGCGGCTCCTACGAGCAGTACTTC
D: -; V: TRBV30; J: TRBJ1-3; size: -; CDR3: CAWSLRGSASGNTIYF; DNA: TGTGCCTGGAGTCTTCGGGGTTCTGCCTCTGGAAACACCATATATTTT
D: TRBD2; V: TRBV5-5; J: TRBJ2-7; size: -; CDR3: CASSGGLASYEQYF; DNA: TGTGCCAGCAGCGGCGGACTAGCCAGCTACGAGCAGTACTTC
D: -; V: TRBV7-2; J: TRBJ2-7; size: -; CDR3: CASRKGGSSYEQYF; DNA: TGTGCCAGCAGAAAAGGAGGGAGCTCCTACGAGCAGTACTTC
D: -; V: TRBV28; J: TRBJ1-2; size: -; CDR3: CASRRGTSRTGYTF; DNA: TGTGCCAGCAGGCGCGGGACATCAAGGACTGGCTACACCTTC
D: TRBD2; V: TRBV5-6; J: TRBJ2-7; size: -; CDR3: CASSRSGIPYEQYF; DNA: TGTGCCAGCAGTCGGAGCGGGATACCCTACGAGCAGTACTTC
D: -; V: TRBV7-2; J: TRBJ1-5; size: -; CDR3: CASSLVDSNQPQHF; DNA: TGTGCCAGCAGCTTAGTCGATAGCAATCAGCCCCAGCATTTT
D: TRBD1; V: TRBV4-2; J: TRBJ1-4; size: -; CDR3: CASSQDRGQGNEKLFF; DNA: TGTGCCAGCAGCCAAGATCGAGGACAGGGGAATGAAAAACTGTTTTTT
D: -; V: TRBV5-4; J: TRBJ1-3; size: -; CDR3: CASSLTDSGNTIYF; DNA: TGTGCCAGCAGCCTTACAGACTCTGGAAACACCATATATTTT